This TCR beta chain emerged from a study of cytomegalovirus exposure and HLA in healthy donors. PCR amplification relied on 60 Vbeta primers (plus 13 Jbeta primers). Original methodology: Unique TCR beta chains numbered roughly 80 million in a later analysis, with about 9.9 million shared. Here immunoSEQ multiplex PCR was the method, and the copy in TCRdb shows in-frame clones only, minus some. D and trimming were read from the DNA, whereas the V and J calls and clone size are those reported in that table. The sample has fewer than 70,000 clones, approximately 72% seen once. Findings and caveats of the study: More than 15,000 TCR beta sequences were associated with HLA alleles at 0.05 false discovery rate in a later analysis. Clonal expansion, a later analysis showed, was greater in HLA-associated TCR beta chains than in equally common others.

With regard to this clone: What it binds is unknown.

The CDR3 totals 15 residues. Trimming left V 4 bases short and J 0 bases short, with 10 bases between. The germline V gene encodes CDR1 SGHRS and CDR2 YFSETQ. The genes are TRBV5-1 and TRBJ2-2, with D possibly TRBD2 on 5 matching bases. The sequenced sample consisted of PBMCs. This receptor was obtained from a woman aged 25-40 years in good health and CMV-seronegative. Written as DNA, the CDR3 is TGCGCCAGCAGCACGACTAACCCGAACACCGGGGAGCTGTTTTTT. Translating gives CASSTTNPNTGELFF.